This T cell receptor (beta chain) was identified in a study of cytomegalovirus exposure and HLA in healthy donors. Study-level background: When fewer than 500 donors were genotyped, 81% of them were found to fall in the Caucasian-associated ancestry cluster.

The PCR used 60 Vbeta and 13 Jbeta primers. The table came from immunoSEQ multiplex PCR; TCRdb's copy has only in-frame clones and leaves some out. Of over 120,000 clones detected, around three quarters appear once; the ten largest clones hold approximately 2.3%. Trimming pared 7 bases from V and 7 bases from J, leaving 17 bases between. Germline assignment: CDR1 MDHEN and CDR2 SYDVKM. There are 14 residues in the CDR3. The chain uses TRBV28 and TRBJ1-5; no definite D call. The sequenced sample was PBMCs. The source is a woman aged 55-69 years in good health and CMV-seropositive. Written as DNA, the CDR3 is TGTGCCAGCACCTTCGCGACGGAGGGCCAGCCCCAGCATTTT. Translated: CASTFATEGQPQHF.